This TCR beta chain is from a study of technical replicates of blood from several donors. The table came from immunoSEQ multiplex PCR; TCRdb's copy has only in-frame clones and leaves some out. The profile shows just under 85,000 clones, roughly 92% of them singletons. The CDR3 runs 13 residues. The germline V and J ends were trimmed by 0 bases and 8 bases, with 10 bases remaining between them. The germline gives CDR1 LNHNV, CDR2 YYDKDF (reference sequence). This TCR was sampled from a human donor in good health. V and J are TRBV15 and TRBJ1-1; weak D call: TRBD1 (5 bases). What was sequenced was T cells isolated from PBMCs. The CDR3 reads CATSRDRAGEAFF. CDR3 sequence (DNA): TGTGCCACCAGCAGAGATAGGGCAGGGGAAGCTTTCTTT. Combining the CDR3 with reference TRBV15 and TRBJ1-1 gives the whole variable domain DAMVIQNPRYQVTQFGKPVTLSCSQTLNHNVMYWYQQKSSQAPKLLFHYYDKDFNNEADTPDNFQSRRPNTSFCFLDIRSPGLGDTAMYLCATSRDRAGEAFFGQGTRLTVV.